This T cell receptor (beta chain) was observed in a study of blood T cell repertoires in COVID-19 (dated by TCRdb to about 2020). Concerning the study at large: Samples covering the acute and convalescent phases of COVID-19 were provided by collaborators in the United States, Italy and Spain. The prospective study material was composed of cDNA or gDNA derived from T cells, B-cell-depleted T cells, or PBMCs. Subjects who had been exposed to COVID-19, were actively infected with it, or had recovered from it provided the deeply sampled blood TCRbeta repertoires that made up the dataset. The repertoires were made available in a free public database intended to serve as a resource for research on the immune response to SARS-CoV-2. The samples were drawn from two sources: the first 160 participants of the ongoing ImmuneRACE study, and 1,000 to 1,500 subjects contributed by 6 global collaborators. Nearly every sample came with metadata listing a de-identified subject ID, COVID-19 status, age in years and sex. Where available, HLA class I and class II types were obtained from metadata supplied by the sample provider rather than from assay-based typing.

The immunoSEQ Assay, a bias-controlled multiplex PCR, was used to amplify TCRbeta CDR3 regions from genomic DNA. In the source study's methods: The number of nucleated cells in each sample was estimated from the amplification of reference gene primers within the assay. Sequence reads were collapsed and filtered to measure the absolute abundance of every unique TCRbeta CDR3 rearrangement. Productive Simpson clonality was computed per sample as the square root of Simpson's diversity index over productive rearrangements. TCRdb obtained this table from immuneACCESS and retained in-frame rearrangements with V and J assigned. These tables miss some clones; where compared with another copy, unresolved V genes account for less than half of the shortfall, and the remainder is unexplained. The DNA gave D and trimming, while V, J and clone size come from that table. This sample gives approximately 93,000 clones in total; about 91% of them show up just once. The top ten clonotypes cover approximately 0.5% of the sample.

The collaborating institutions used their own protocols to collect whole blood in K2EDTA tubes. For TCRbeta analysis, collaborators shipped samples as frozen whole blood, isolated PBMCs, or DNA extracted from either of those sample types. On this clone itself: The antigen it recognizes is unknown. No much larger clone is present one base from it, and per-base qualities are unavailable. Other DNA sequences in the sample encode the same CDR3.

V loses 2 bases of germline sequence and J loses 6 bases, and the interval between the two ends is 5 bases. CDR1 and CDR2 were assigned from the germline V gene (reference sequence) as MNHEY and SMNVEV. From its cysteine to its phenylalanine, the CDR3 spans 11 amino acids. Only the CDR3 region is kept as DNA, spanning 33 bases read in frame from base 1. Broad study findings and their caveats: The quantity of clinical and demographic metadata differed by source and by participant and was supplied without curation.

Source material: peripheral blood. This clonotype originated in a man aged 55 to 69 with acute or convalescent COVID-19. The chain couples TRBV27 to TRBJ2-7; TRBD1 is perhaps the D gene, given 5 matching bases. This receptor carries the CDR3 CASSLRGEQYF. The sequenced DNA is TGTGCCAGCAGTTTAAGGGGCGAGCAGTACTTC.